The following is a T cell receptor beta chain sequence with its context. The antigen is unknown. This table comes from immunoSEQ multiplex PCR, and its TCRdb copy is limited to in-frame clones, with some not included. The sample includes 100,000 to 150,000 clones, 87% of them seen just once. The sample originates from a study of T cell responses to AZD1222 COVID-19 vaccine. Overall study findings and caveats: Nearly half of the spike-specific TCRs reportedly recognize variant regions that carry no mutations. After two AZD1222 doses, spike-specific TCR breadth and depth rose versus day 0. Clonal diversity was possibly underestimated, and white British individuals and females predominated among donors.

J lost 4 bases, V lost 7 bases, and 10 bases had no gene match. This CDR3 is 15 amino acids long. Germline loops: CDR1 MNHNS, CDR2 SASEGT. The TCR comes from an adult in good health. Sequenced material: peripheral blood, taken on day 0 of AZD1222 vaccination. This chain uses TRBV6-1 with TRBJ1-1; 9 positions match TRBD1. CDR3 DNA sequence: TGTGCCAGCACCCGGGACAGGGCCGGGGCCACTGAAGCTTTCTTT. This translates into CASTRDRAGATEAFF.